The clone carrying this T cell receptor (beta chain) was recorded many times. The antigen is not known. TCRdb reanalysed the reads using MiXCR and keeps one entry per CDR3 protein. Of 700,000 to 850,000 distinct CDR3 sequences listed, over 25% are singletons. This sample stems from a study of T cell repertoires in cytomegalovirus infection. Trimming left V 2 bases short and J 7 bases short, with 21 bases between. Germline loops: CDR1 DFQATT, CDR2 SNEGSKA (reference sequence). This CDR3 has 16 residues. The chain recombines TRBV20-1 with TRBJ2-1, with a weak D call TRBD1 (6 bases). The source was cultured CD8+ T cells from PBMCs, collected from culture after CMV antigen stimulation. This clonotype was sampled from a human donor in good health (CMV status not recorded). Some clones in this sample may be carry-over from other donors' samples. The CDR3, as DNA: TGCAGTGCTAGACCGGAGTTACTTGGGACACCGAATGAGCAGTTCTTC. It translates to CSARPELLGTPNEQFF.